This T cell receptor beta chain was identified during a study of tumor-infiltrating lymphocytes in primary liver carcinoma. Study as a whole: Patients included men and women of 30 to 69 years. Tumors were staged T1-T3 N0M0 and measured about 4.2 to 10 cm across.

Study results and limitations: Presence in all five tumor regions was observed for only about 7.5-24% of top clones. When set against blood, tumors had a significantly higher top-250-clone fraction (p = 0.039).

Bulk tissue was left unsorted, and RNA and DNA were co-extracted from 20-30 mg of it. This clonotype was seen many times. Its antigen is unknown. Priming with a constant-region primer yielded TCR beta cDNA from around 540 ng total RNA. Generation of the TCR beta libraries relied on three nested multiplex PCR rounds using slightly modified ARM-PCR. TCRdb processed the multiplex PCR reads anew with MiXCR; each CDR3 protein has one entry. This table has 40,000 to 55,000 distinct CDR3 sequences, 70% to 85% appearing once. The sequence came from a man aged 35-49 years with primary liver carcinoma and hepatitis B virus infection. The sample taken for sequencing was liver tumor tissue from sampling region 5. Subset meaning: tumor region T5, tumor centre.

The CDR3 DNA sequence: TGTGCCAGCAGCTTAGATGCAAGTGGAGCTAGCACAGATACGCAGTATTTT. Translation gives CASSLDASGASTDTQYF. The chain has TRBV7-8 and TRBJ2-3; D not resolved. CDR1 and CDR2 (germline): SGHVS, FQNEAQ. CDR3 length: 17 residues. Trimming shortened V by 1 base and J by 0 bases, and 14 bases separated the two germline ends. Variable domain in full (rest from reference TRBV7-8 and TRBJ2-3): GAGVSQSPRYKVAKRGQDVALRCDPISGHVSLFWYQQALGQGPEFLTYFQNEAQLDKSGLPSDRFFAERPEGSVSTLKIQRTQQEDSAVYLCASSLDASGASTDTQYFGPGTRLTVL.